This T cell receptor beta chain was sequenced in a study of chemoradiotherapy in HPV16-positive cancers. For the study at large: Candidate HPV-specific T-cell clones and common TCR motifs came from functional assays in a couple of HPV16-positive patients. Study results and caveats: During treatment, candidate HPV-specific clones and E7-related motifs expanded in tumor. Functional assays defining HPV-specific T cells used only a couple of HPV16-positive patients.

Repeated repertoire sampling spanned the course of chemoradiotherapy. Worth noting for this clone: Its antigen is not identified.

Sequencing used immunoSEQ multiplex PCR; TCRdb keeps in-frame clones, though not all of them. The sample gives some 19,000 clones, around 85% of which show up once; under 6% is in the top ten. The germline V gene encodes CDR1 SGHDN and CDR2 FVKESK. This CDR3 has 16 residues. V lost 4 bases, J lost 7 bases, and 8 bases stayed unmatched. This TCR was sampled from a human donor with HPV-associated anogenital cancer. The gene calls are TRBV14 and TRBJ2-2, with 11 bases fitting TRBD1. The sequences come from blood, collected from a patient who underwent chemoradiotherapy. CDR3 nucleotides: TGTGCCAGCAGCCCTCCCTTCGGGACAGGGGGCGGGGAGCTGTTTTTT. Encoded protein: CASSPPFGTGGGELFF. Using reference TRBV14 and TRBJ2-2 for the parts outside the CDR3, the full variable domain is EAGVTQFPSHSVIEKGQTVTLRCDPISGHDNLYWYRRVMGKEIKFLLHFVKESKQDESGMPNNRFLAERTGGTYSTLKVQPAELEDSGVYFCASSPPFGTGGGELFFGEGSRLTVL.